The 17 T cell receptor beta chains in this list originate from one sample, sequenced in a study of breast tumors, draining lymph nodes, adjacent tissues. Breast cancer patients provided tissue from their axillary draining lymph nodes. Using its own MiXCR run on the multiplex PCR reads, TCRdb lists one record per CDR3 protein. Of 140,000 to 150,000 distinct CDR3 sequences in the sample, 30% to 35% were seen once. The sequencing input was axillary lymph node tissue. Receptor source: a female donor with breast cancer. Some clones in this sample may be carry-over from other donors' samples.

This clonotype was picked up many times. The chain combines TRBV5-1 with TRBJ2-5; TRBD1 agrees at 7 bases. Losses at the gene ends were 3 bases for V and 8 bases for J; bases not matched to a gene: 10. Looked up from germline, CDR1 is SGHRS and CDR2 is YFSETQ. CDR3 length: 14 amino acids. CDR3 sequence (DNA): TGCGCCAGCAGCTCGGGACAGAAGGGAGACACCCAGTACTTC. This encodes CASSSGQKGDTQYF. The full variable domain, with the rest looked up from reference TRBV5-1 and TRBJ2-5, is KAGVTQTPRYLIKTRGQQVTLSCSPISGHRSVSWYQQTPGQGLQFLFEYFSETQRNKGNFPGRFSGRQFSNSRSEMNVSTLELGDSALYLCASSSGQKGDTQYFGPGTRLLVL.

This clonotype was seen repeatedly, ten times or more. V is TRBV20-1 and J is TRBJ1-4, with D hard to call. Trimming left V 6 bases short and J 7 bases short, with 15 bases between. Germline V gene sequence: CDR1 DFQATT, CDR2 SNEGSKA (reference sequence). The CDR3 has 13 amino acids. As DNA, the CDR3 is TGCAGTGCCTTAGCCCCGGGTAGTGAAAAACTGTTTTTT. The encoded protein is CSALAPGSEKLFF.

Ten or more counts support this clonotype. The genes are TRBV20-1 and TRBJ1-2; D is uncertain. CDR1 DFQATT and CDR2 SNEGSKA come from the germline V gene (reference sequence). The CDR3 contains 12 residues. V lost 3 bases, J lost 2 bases, and 7 bases lay in between. The CDR3 here is CSASPTNYGYTF. CDR3 nucleotides: TGCAGTGCTAGTCCGACAAACTATGGCTACACCTTC.

A note on this clonotype: One junction end disagrees with the germline gene, perhaps due to a read error. The chain uses TRBV7-3 and TRBJ2-1, with 7 bases aligning to TRBD1. Germline V CDR1 and CDR2: SGHTA, FQGTGA. This CDR3 spans 15 amino acids. DNA of the CDR3: TGTGCCAGCAGCCTCGGGACAGTTTCGTCCAACGAGCAGCTCTTC. Encoded protein: CASSLGTVSSNEQLF.

In regard to this clonotype: This may stem from a read error, because a much larger clone lies one nucleotide away. This chain uses TRBV20-1 with TRBJ2-3, with TRBD2 identical over 13 bases. This CDR3 region has 14 residues. Per germline, CDR1 DFQATT and CDR2 SNEGSKA (reference sequence). CDR3 in DNA: TGCAGTGCTAGGACTAGCGGGAGGACAGCTACGCAGTATTTT. Translation gives CSARTSGRTATQYF.

The chain employs TRBV7-2 and TRBJ2-3; the D is unclear. This CDR3 region has 14 residues. In germline, CDR1 is SGHTA, CDR2 FQGNSA. Trimming left V 7 bases short and J 2 bases short, with 13 bases between. In DNA, the CDR3 is TGTGCCAGCAACCTAAGGGTGACCACAGATACGCAGTATTTT. Protein sequence: CASNLRVTTDTQYF.

This clonotype was found many times. The rearrangement uses TRBV29-1 and TRBJ2-4; the D is unclear. This CDR3 region has 11 residues. V was clipped by 2 bases and J by 6 bases, with 5 bases between them. Germline values: CDR1 SQVTM, CDR2 ANQGSEA. Here the CDR3 DNA reads TGCAGCGTTGAAACTGTAAACATTCAGTACTTC. Protein: CSVETVNIQYF.

At least ten counts were recorded for this clonotype. The rearrangement joins TRBV29-1 to TRBJ2-5; D may be TRBD1 (7 bases). Germline V gene lookup returns CDR1 SQVTM and CDR2 ANQGSEA. This CDR3 has 11 amino acids. V lost 6 bases and J lost 4, with 9 bases in between. CDR3 sequence (DNA): TGCAGCGTGCAGGGGGGAGAGACCCAGTACTTC. Translation: CSVQGGETQYF.

The rearrangement links TRBV2 to TRBJ2-7; tentative D call: TRBD1 (5 bases). CDR1 SNHLY and CDR2 FYNNEI come from the germline V gene. The CDR3 is 13 residues long. Trimming pared 3 bases from V and 7 bases from J, leaving 13 bases between. The chain's CDR3 is CASSEDQGGEQYF. CDR3 in DNA: TGTGCCAGCAGTGAGGATCAGGGCGGAGAGCAGTACTTC.

This clonotype was picked up a small number of times. This may arise from a read error, as a much more abundant clone is one base away. The chain employs TRBV4-3 and TRBJ1-2; 8 nucleotides align to TRBD1. The CDR3 covers 14 residues. The germline V gene encodes CDR1 LGHNA and CDR2 YSLEER. CDR3 sequence (DNA): TGCGCCAGCAGCCAGGGGACAGGAAGGTATGGCCACACCTTC. Amino acid sequence: CASSQGTGRYGHTF.

This clonotype was observed many times. The V and J genes are TRBV2 and TRBJ1-2; D uncertain. Trimming took off 7 bases at V and 8 bases at J, with 14 bases between the two ends. The CDR3 consists of 12 residues. Germline V gene data show CDR1 as SNHLY and CDR2 as FYNNEI. The CDR3 here is CASTWTAGGYTF. CDR3 coding DNA: TGTGCCAGCACGTGGACCGCGGGGGGCTACACCTTC.

This clonotype occurred many times. V usage is TRBV6-6 and J usage is TRBJ1-6, with D perhaps TRBD1 (6 bases). Germline V gives CDR1 MNHNY, CDR2 SVGAGI (reference sequence). V was trimmed by 5 bases and J by 6 bases, leaving 17 bases between them. This CDR3 has 16 amino acids. The CDR3 sequence is CASSHLGGGSNSPLHF. The CDR3 DNA sequence: TGTGCCAGCAGTCACCTCGGGGGCGGTAGTAATTCACCCCTCCACTTT.

This clonotype has only a few counts. The chain has TRBV7-8 and TRBJ1-1; D unresolved. Germline lookup yields CDR1 SGHVS and CDR2 FQNEAQ. The length of the CDR3 is 16 residues. V gave up 5 bases and J gave up 4 bases, with 20 bases separating them. CDR3 bases: TGTGCCAGCAGCCTCACGACGGGTTGGGTTAGCACTGAAGCTTTCTTT. Its translation: CASSLTTGWVSTEAFF.

This clonotype was recorded at least ten times. This sequence joins TRBV7-8 and TRBJ2-2, with 8 bases that match TRBD2. Per germline, CDR1 SGHVS and CDR2 FQNEAQ. CDR3 length: 15 amino acids. V gave up 7 bases and J gave up 6 bases; unmatched junction bases: 10. This CDR3 reads CASKKQAGGSGELFF. The CDR3 nucleotides read TGTGCCAGCAAAAAACAGGCGGGGGGCTCCGGGGAGCTGTTTTTT.

Concerning this clonotype itself: Since the CDR3 does not end with the conserved phenylalanine or tryptophan, this likely comes from a read error. The V gene is TRBV7-9, the J gene TRBJ2-1; D may be TRBD2 (5 bases). This CDR3 comprises 14 residues. The V gene's germline CDR1 is SEHNR and CDR2 FQNEAQ (reference sequence). V lost 3 bases and J lost 6, with 12 bases in between. The CDR3 reads CASSFGGLVNEQFL. As DNA, the CDR3 is TGTGCCAGCAGCTTCGGTGGACTTGTCAATGAGCAGTTCCTC.

There are many counts of this clonotype. The rearrangement links TRBV6-5 to TRBJ1-3; no clear D. The germline CDR1 and CDR2 sequences are MNHEY and SVGAGI. The CDR3 extends over 16 amino acids. V was clipped by 2 bases and J by 2 bases, with 13 bases between them. CDR3 loop: CASSYNEMIPGNTIYF. CDR3 DNA: TGTGCCAGCAGTTACAATGAGATGATCCCTGGAAACACCATATATTTT.

This chain uses TRBV5-1 with TRBJ2-7; perhaps TRBD1 as D (6 bases). There are 10 residues in the CDR3. Trimming took 4 bases from V and 10 from J, leaving 9 bases between them. The germline CDR1 and CDR2 sequences are SGHRS and YFSETQ. The chain's CDR3 is CASSRGRQYF. The CDR3, as DNA: TGCGCCAGCAGCAGGGGGAGACAGTACTTC.